This T cell receptor (beta chain) was captured in a study of blood T cell repertoires in COVID-19. Across the study: The origin of the acute and convalescent COVID-19 samples was the United States, Italy and Spain. In each case, the material was cDNA or gDNA derived from T cells, B-cell-depleted T cells, or PBMCs.

Per the authors' pipeline: Quantification of nucleated cells was approximated via reference gene primer amplification. Method: immunoSEQ multiplex PCR; TCRdb's copy keeps in-frame clones and lacks some. V and J calls and clone size are copied from that table; D and trimming were computed from the DNA. The table has fewer than 350,000 clones, about 86% seen once. The germline V gene has CDR1 SGHTA and CDR2 FQGNSA. V shed 5 bases and J 3 bases; nucleotides not matched to a gene: 4. This CDR3 spans 14 amino acids. This TCR was recovered from a woman between 55 and 75 years old with active or convalescent COVID-19. V and J are TRBV7-2 and TRBJ2-3; 8 nucleotides match TRBD1. Sequencing was done on a sample of peripheral blood. The CDR3 spells CASSLQGATDTQYF. Written as DNA, the CDR3 is TGTGCCAGCAGCCTGCAGGGGGCGACAGATACGCAGTATTTT.